The next 14 T cell receptor beta chains were all read from a single sample in a study of blood T cell repertoires in COVID-19 (dated by TCRdb to between 2020 and 2021). To prepare the library, the immunoSEQ multiplex PCR assay was applied. TCRdb mirrors the immuneACCESS table, restricted to in-frame sequences. Some clones are absent from its copies; in checked studies, under half trace to an unresolved V gene, and the reason for the others is unknown. Across this sample there are about 300,000 clones, with 88% seen only once. Approximately 1.6% of the sample belongs to the ten largest clones. Material for sequencing was peripheral blood. Receptor source: a woman in her twenties or thirties with COVID-19, enrolled during active disease.

The V gene is TRBV7-9, the J gene TRBJ2-1; D perhaps matches TRBD2 (5 bases). Germline lookup yields CDR1 SEHNR and CDR2 FQNEAQ (reference sequence). The CDR3 is 15 residues long. V was cut by 5 bases and J by 3 bases, with 14 bases left in between. The CDR3 protein is CASSLRKDFYNEQFF. The CDR3 DNA is TGTGCCAGCAGCCTACGGAAGGACTTCTACAATGAGCAGTTCTTC.

The gene calls are TRBV15 and TRBJ1-5, with a possible D match to TRBD1 (6 bases). From germline, CDR1 is LNHNV and CDR2 YYDKDF (reference sequence). The CDR3 length is 16 residues. V lost 9 bases, J lost 1 base, and 19 bases lay in between. CDR3 amino acids: CATQLIGQFSNQPQHF. DNA of the CDR3: TGTGCCACGCAATTAATAGGACAGTTCAGCAATCAGCCCCAGCATTTT.

The chain recombines TRBV9 with TRBJ2-7; 8 bases fit TRBD2. V was pared by 0 bases and J by 6 bases, with 8 bases of the junction left unmatched. The CDR3 has 15 amino acids. Germline CDR1 reads SGDLS; CDR2 reads YYNGEE. CDR3 coding DNA: TGTGCCAGCAGCGTAGGAGACGGGGGGGCCATCGAGCAGTACTTC. Protein: CASSVGDGGAIEQYF.

This clone was observed a few times. The chain has TRBV9 and TRBJ2-1; D is uncertain. The CDR3 contains 16 residues. V lost 4 bases, J lost 2 bases, and 16 bases lay in between. In germline, CDR1 is SGDLS, CDR2 YYNGEE. CDR3 sequence (DNA): TGTGCCAGCAGCCGCTCCGCCGGAGTCGCCTACAATGAGCAGTTCTTC. It translates to CASSRSAGVAYNEQFF. The full variable domain, in which reference TRBV9 and TRBJ2-1 provide the parts outside the CDR3, is DSGVTQTPKHLITATGQRVTLRCSPRSGDLSVYWYQQSLDQGLQFLIQYYNGEERAKGNILERFSAQQFPDLHSELNLSSLELGDSALYFCASSRSAGVAYNEQFFGPGTRLTVL.

J is TRBJ1-5 and V is TRBV9; the D is unclear. Per germline, CDR1 SGDLS and CDR2 YYNGEE. Between the trimmed V and J ends, which lost 4 bases and 7 bases, there was a span of 12 bases. The CDR3 contains 13 residues. The CDR3 sequence is CASSPNRGQPQHF. The CDR3 region has the DNA TGTGCCAGCAGCCCGAACCGGGGACAGCCCCAGCATTTT.

The rearrangement links TRBV27 to TRBJ2-5; 9 positions agree with TRBD2. Per the germline V gene, CDR1 is MNHEY and CDR2 is SMNVEV (reference sequence). The CDR3 runs 16 residues. The trim removed 4 bases at V and 5 bases at J, leaving 11 bases unmatched. This chain's CDR3 is CASSSYLAGNVETQYF. Written as DNA, the CDR3 is TGTGCCAGCAGTTCCTACCTAGCGGGGAATGTGGAGACCCAGTACTTC.

The genes are TRBV7-6 and TRBJ2-5; D may be TRBD1 (6 bases). This CDR3 comprises 16 residues. The germline gives CDR1 SGHVS, CDR2 FNYEAQ. V was trimmed by 6 bases and J by 5 bases, leaving 22 bases between them. The CDR3 DNA follows: TGTGCCAGCAGTGGAAAATTACAGGGAGAGGGGGAGACCCAGTACTTC. It encodes CASSGKLQGEGETQYF.

The rearrangement links TRBV5-5 to TRBJ1-1, with D uncertain. The CDR3 consists of 14 residues. Deletions cut 1 base from V and 1 base from J, with 8 bases between. From germline, CDR1 is SGHKS and CDR2 YYEKEE (reference sequence). CDR3 loop: CASSLLLPNTEAFF. The CDR3 DNA sequence: TGTGCCAGCAGCTTGCTTCTACCGAACACTGAAGCTTTCTTT.

This rearrangement joins TRBV19 to TRBJ1-4, with D unresolved. Germline-derived CDR1 and CDR2 are LNHDA and SQIVND (reference sequence). This CDR3 is built from 16 residues. V lost 7 bases and J lost 0, with 15 bases in between. CDR3 in DNA: TGTGCCAGTACCCCGGGGAGGTTTCCAACTAATGAAAAACTGTTTTTT. Translation: CASTPGRFPTNEKLFF.

The chain carries TRBV3-1 (or the pseudogene TRBV3-2) and TRBJ1-2; 10 nucleotides match TRBD1. The V gene end was trimmed by 3 bases and the J gene end by 4 bases; junction bases not matched to a gene: 5. Germline V gene sequence: CDR1 LGHDT, CDR2 YNNKEL (reference sequence). This CDR3 is 15 amino acids long. CDR3 sequence: CASSQRQGASYGYTF. CDR3 sequence (DNA): TGTGCCAGCAGCCAGAGACAGGGGGCTAGCTATGGCTACACCTTC.

This rearrangement joins TRBV21-1 to TRBJ1-1; the tabulated D call, TRBD1, remains unverified against the DNA. TRBV21-1 corresponds to a pseudogene. The CDR3 extends over 13 amino acids. The CDR3 here is CASEDRVNTEAFF. The CDR3 region has the DNA TGTGCCAGCGAGGACAGGGTGAACACTGAAGCTTTCTTT.

The chain links TRBV6-5 to TRBJ2-3; a possible D gene is TRBD1 (6 bases). The CDR3 spans 14 residues. The germline V and J ends were trimmed by 6 bases and 6 bases, with 16 bases remaining between them. From germline, CDR1 is MNHEY and CDR2 SVGAGI. CDR3 in amino acids: CASSVRDTRDTQYF. The CDR3, as DNA: TGTGCCAGCAGCGTCCGGGACACAAGGGATACGCAGTATTTT.

The CDR3 loop reads CASSQDLRTWSPLHF. For the CDR3, the DNA is TGTGCCAGCAGCCAAGATTTAAGGACATGGTCACCCCTCCACTTT. The chain employs TRBV3-1 (or the pseudogene TRBV3-2) and TRBJ1-6; TRBD1 might be the D (5 bases). V was pared by 0 bases and J by 10 bases, with 13 bases between. Germline loops: CDR1 LGHDT, CDR2 YNNKEL (reference sequence). The CDR3 is 15 residues long.

The rearrangement uses TRBV6-5 and TRBJ2-7; weak D call: TRBD2 (7 bases). Per germline, CDR1 MNHEY and CDR2 SVGAGI. The V end lost 1 base, the J end lost 3 bases, and 13 bases lay between the germline ends. CDR3 length equals 15 residues. The CDR3, as DNA: TGTGCCAGCAGTTACTTAGGGGGGGGGCGCTACGAGCAGTACTTC. This gives the protein CASSYLGGGRYEQYF.